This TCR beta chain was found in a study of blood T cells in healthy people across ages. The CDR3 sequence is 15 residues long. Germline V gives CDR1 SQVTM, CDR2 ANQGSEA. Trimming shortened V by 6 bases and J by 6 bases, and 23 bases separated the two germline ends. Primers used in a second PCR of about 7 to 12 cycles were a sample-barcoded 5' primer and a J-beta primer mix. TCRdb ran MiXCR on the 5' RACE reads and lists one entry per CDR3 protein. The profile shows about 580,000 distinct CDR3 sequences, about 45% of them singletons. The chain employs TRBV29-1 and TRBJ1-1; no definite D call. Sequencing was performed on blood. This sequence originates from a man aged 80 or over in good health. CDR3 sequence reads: CSVDKTSNQHPEAFF. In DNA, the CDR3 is TGCAGCGTCGACAAGACGAGCAACCAGCACCCTGAAGCTTTCTTT.